The clone carrying this T cell receptor (beta chain) was seen at least ten times. Its specificity is not known. The sample comes from a study of T cell repertoires in cytomegalovirus infection. Findings and caveats of the study: What dominated the ex vivo response were HLA-C-restricted CMV-specific TCR beta clonotypes.

TCRdb fed the reads into MiXCR, producing one record per CDR3 protein. The data contain 300,000 to 450,000 distinct CDR3 sequences, roughly 18% of them singletons. Trimming stripped 0 bases from V and 8 bases from J, with 10 bases between. The CDR3 is made up of 13 amino acids. CDR1 and CDR2 (germline): MGHRA, YSYEKL. The sample taken for sequencing was PBMCs. The genes are TRBV4-1 and TRBJ1-2; D not resolved. This TCR derives from a human donor in good health (CMV status not recorded). Some clones in this sample may be carry-over from other donors' samples. CDR3 loop: CASSQEGRVGYTF. The CDR3 DNA reads TGCGCCAGCAGCCAAGAGGGTCGCGTGGGCTACACCTTC.